The next 14 T cell receptor beta chains were all read from a single sample in a study of blood T cell repertoires in COVID-19 (dated by TCRdb to 2018 to 2021). The library was made by the immunoSEQ multiplex PCR assay. TCRdb obtained this table from immuneACCESS and retained in-frame rearrangements with V and J assigned. These tables miss some clones; where compared with another copy, unresolved V genes account for less than half of the shortfall, and the remainder is unexplained. The sample table records 200,000 to 250,000 clones; 82% of these occur just once. The top ten clonotypes cover about 15% of the sample. The sequencing sample was made of PBMCs or T cells enriched from blood (not recorded which). The receptors stem from a middle-aged man who had recovered from COVID-19.

The chain joins TRBV2 to TRBJ1-6; 9 bases agree with TRBD1. V gave up 6 bases and J gave up 5 bases; unmatched junction bases: 2. Per the germline V gene, CDR1 is SNHLY and CDR2 is FYNNEI. The CDR3 is made up of 14 amino acids. The CDR3 reads CASRWDRDNSPLHF. The CDR3 bases are TGTGCCAGCAGGTGGGACAGGGATAATTCACCCCTCCACTTT.

This clone was picked up a small number of times. The chain employs TRBV28 and TRBJ2-1; 7 bases match TRBD2. This CDR3 is 15 amino acids long. V shed 2 bases, J shed 4 bases, and the junction held 5 bases outside the gene matches. Germline loops: CDR1 MDHEN, CDR2 SYDVKM. CDR3 in amino acids: CASSLTSARYNEQFF. The CDR3 nucleotides read TGTGCCAGCAGTTTAACTAGCGCTCGTTACAATGAGCAGTTCTTC.

This clone turned up a few times. The CDR3 reads CASSLTQGNEKLFF. The CDR3 DNA is TGTGCCAGCAGCTTAACGCAGGGCAACGAAAAACTGTTTTTT. This sequence joins TRBV7-9 and TRBJ1-4, with D possibly matching TRBD1 (5 bases). The CDR3 extends over 14 amino acids. V lost 2 bases to trimming and J lost 8 bases, with 12 bases between them. CDR1 and CDR2 (germline): SEHNR, FQNEAQ (reference sequence).

The chain links TRBV18 to TRBJ2-2; possibly TRBD2 for D (6 bases). CDR3 length: 15 amino acids. Trimming took 6 bases from V and 3 from J, leaving 14 bases between them. Germline V CDR1 and CDR2: KGHSH, LQKENI. DNA of the CDR3: TGTGCCAGCTCCCAAGCGGGTGGAGACACCGGGGAGCTGTTTTTT. It translates to CASSQAGGDTGELFF. The full variable domain, its missing parts supplied by reference TRBV18 and TRBJ2-2, is NAGVMQNPRHLVRRRGQEARLRCSPMKGHSHVYWYRQLPEEGLKFMVYLQKENIIDESGMPKERFSAEFPKEGPSILRIQQVVRGDSAAYFCASSQAGGDTGELFFGEGSRLTVL.

The count of this clone is one. The CDR3 protein is CASSLWGDRGGQTQYF. The CDR3 nucleotides read TGTGCCAGCAGCTTGTGGGGGGACAGGGGAGGCCAGACCCAGTACTTC. The gene calls are TRBV5-5 and TRBJ2-5, with TRBD1 matching 10 bases. This CDR3 has 16 amino acids. V lost 1 base and J lost 6; bases outside the gene matches: 9. Germline V lookup: CDR1 SGHKS, CDR2 YYEKEE (reference sequence).

The rearrangement links TRBV5-1 to TRBJ2-2, with TRBD2 as a possible D gene (6 bases). The CDR3 length is 17 residues. Trimming removed 2 bases from V and 0 bases from J, with 14 bases in between. The V gene's germline CDR1 is SGHRS and CDR2 YFSETQ. The CDR3 is CASSFLPGVANTGELFF. CDR3 nucleotides: TGCGCCAGCAGCTTCCTACCGGGGGTCGCGAACACCGGGGAGCTGTTTTTT. Complete variable domain (other parts from reference TRBV5-1 and TRBJ2-2): KAGVTQTPRYLIKTRGQQVTLSCSPISGHRSVSWYQQTPGQGLQFLFEYFSETQRNKGNFPGRFSGRQFSNSRSEMNVSTLELGDSALYLCASSFLPGVANTGELFFGEGSRLTVL.

Written as DNA, the CDR3 is TGTGCCTGGAGTGGACAGGGTGGATCACCCCTCCACTTT. It encodes CAWSGQGGSPLHF. The chain recombines TRBV30 with TRBJ1-6, with TRBD1 identical over 7 bases. J was trimmed by 10 bases and V by 1 base; bases with no gene match: 4. CDR3 size: 13 residues. Per germline, CDR1 GTSNPN and CDR2 SVGIG (reference sequence).

The genes are TRBV29-1 and TRBJ2-7, with 15 bases identical to TRBD2. This CDR3 has 17 amino acids. V shed 4 bases, J shed 6 bases, and the junction held 13 bases outside the gene matches. CDR1 and CDR2 from the germline V gene are SQVTM and ANQGSEA. CDR3 sequence (DNA): TGCAGCGTTGCCCAACCCCCGGGACTAGCGGGAGGACGCGAGCAGTACTTC. Amino acid sequence: CSVAQPPGLAGGREQYF.

This clone was seen more than once but under ten times. V gene TRBV2 combines with J gene TRBJ1-4; TRBD1 might be the D (5 bases). CDR1 and CDR2 (germline): SNHLY, FYNNEI. V lost 5 bases and J 5 bases, leaving 15 bases between the germline ends. This CDR3 has 15 residues. This CDR3 reads CASSQDSGGNEKLFF. The CDR3, as DNA: TGTGCCAGCAGTCAAGACAGCGGTGGAAATGAAAAACTGTTTTTT.

This chain links TRBV28 with TRBJ2-7, with D possibly TRBD2 on 6 matching bases. The ends were cut back, 7 bases at V and 4 bases at J, with 17 bases in the middle. In germline, CDR1 is MDHEN, CDR2 SYDVKM. The CDR3 is 14 amino acids. The CDR3 DNA follows: TGTGCCAGCACCCGCGGGGAGAAAATATACGAGCAGTACTTC. As protein: CASTRGEKIYEQYF. The full variable domain, rest sourced from reference TRBV28 and TRBJ2-7, is DVKVTQSSRYLVKRTGEKVFLECVQDMDHENMFWYRQDPGLGLRLIYFSYDVKMKEKGDIPEGYSVSREKKERFSLILESASTNQTSMYLCASTRGEKIYEQYFGPGTRLTVT.

The chain links TRBV7-9 to TRBJ2-7; D is ambiguous. From germline, CDR1 is SEHNR and CDR2 FQNEAQ (reference sequence). The CDR3 is 13 amino acids. Trimming shortened V by 4 bases and J by 2 bases, and 9 bases separated the two germline ends. The CDR3 is CASSWNSPYEQYF. The CDR3 DNA follows: TGTGCCAGCAGCTGGAACAGTCCCTACGAGCAGTACTTC.

The V gene is TRBV2, the J gene TRBJ2-7, with D perhaps TRBD1 (5 bases). The CDR3 consists of 12 residues. The germline V and J ends were trimmed by 5 bases and 12 bases, with 17 bases remaining between them. From germline, CDR1 is SNHLY and CDR2 FYNNEI. The CDR3 sequence is CASSLRVSTGYF. The CDR3 coding sequence is TGTGCCAGCAGTCTCCGGGTCTCTACAGGGTACTTC. The whole variable domain, filled in from reference TRBV2 and TRBJ2-7, reads EPEVTQTPSHQVTQMGQEVILRCVPISNHLYFYWYRQILGQKVEFLVSFYNNEISEKSEIFDDQFSVERPDGSNFTLKIRSTKLEDSAMYFCASSLRVSTGYFGPGTRLTVT.

The rearrangement joins TRBV3-1 (or the pseudogene TRBV3-2) to TRBJ2-3; 8 bases are a match to TRBD1. The CDR3 is 15 residues long. Germline V gene lookup returns CDR1 LGHDT and CDR2 YNNKEL (reference sequence). V gave up 4 bases and J gave up 4 bases; unmatched junction bases: 7. This CDR3 reads CASSPGQGAADTQYF. The CDR3 nucleotides read TGTGCCAGCAGCCCTGGACAGGGAGCGGCAGATACGCAGTATTTT.

J is TRBJ1-4 and V is TRBV27; D gene unclear. Germline assignment: CDR1 MNHEY and CDR2 SMNVEV (reference sequence). CDR3 length equals 15 residues. Trimming took 5 bases from V and 7 from J, leaving 17 bases between them. The CDR3 DNA is TGTGCCAGCAGTCCCCGACTCCCCGGAGGTGAAAAACTGTTTTTT. Its translation is CASSPRLPGGEKLFF.